Shown below are 3 T cell receptor beta chains from a single sample sequenced in a study of T cells expressing NK-cell markers. TCRdb derives one entry per CDR3 protein from the 5' RACE reads, leaving out DNA. Here the sample table reports roughly 430,000 distinct CDR3 sequences. The source material was blood T cells: a sorted CD56 or NKG2C T cell subset, CD4+ or CD8+ T cells, or bulk PBMC T cells (not recorded which). All receptors derive from a woman between 18 and 70 years old in good health.

This chain connects TRBV7-2 to TRBJ2-1; as DNA is missing, the TRBD2 call by TCRdb cannot be tested. The CDR3 is 14 amino acids. Germline V gives CDR1 SGHTA, CDR2 FQGNSA. This chain's CDR3 is CASSLVGRKGEQFF. Full variable domain (remainder filled in from reference TRBV7-2 and TRBJ2-1): GAGVSQSPSNKVTEKGKDVELRCDPISGHTALYWYRQSLGQGLEFLIYFQGNSAPDKSGLPSDRFSAERTGGSVSTLTIQRTQQEDSAVYLCASSLVGRKGEQFFGPGTRLTVL.

The CDR3 is CSARDLAGGIYEQYF. This chain uses TRBV20-1 with TRBJ2-7; there is no DNA to check the TCRdb D call of TRBD2. The CDR3 spans 15 residues. Per germline, CDR1 DFQATT and CDR2 SNEGSKA (reference sequence).

This chain links TRBV5-1 with TRBJ2-5; the D gene TCRdb calls, TRBD2, cannot be checked with no DNA. The CDR3 covers 14 residues. From germline, CDR1 is SGHRS and CDR2 YFSETQ. The chain's CDR3 is CASSLEARGETQYF.